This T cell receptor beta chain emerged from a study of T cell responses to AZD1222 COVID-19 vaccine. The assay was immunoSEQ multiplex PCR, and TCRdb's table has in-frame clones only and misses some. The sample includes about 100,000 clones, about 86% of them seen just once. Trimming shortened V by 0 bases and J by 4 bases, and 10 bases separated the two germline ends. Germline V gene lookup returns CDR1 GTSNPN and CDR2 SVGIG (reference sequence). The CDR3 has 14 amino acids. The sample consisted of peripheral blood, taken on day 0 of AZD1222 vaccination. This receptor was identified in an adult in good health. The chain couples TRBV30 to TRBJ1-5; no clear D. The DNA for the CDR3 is TGTGCCTGGAGTGTATTGGGCCAAAATCAGCCCCAGCATTTT. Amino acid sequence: CAWSVLGQNQPQHF.